This T cell receptor (beta chain) stems from a study of ipilimumab plus nivolumab after autologous stem cell transplantation. Looking at the study overall: A median of roughly eight nivolumab and about five ipilimumab doses were given.

The CDR3 length is 15 residues. Germline CDR1 reads MNHEY; CDR2 reads SMNVEV (reference sequence). V was pared by 6 bases and J by 3 bases, with 7 bases of the junction left unmatched. Measured with immunoSEQ multiplex PCR; TCRdb has only the in-frame clones, and not every one. The sample contains 10,000 to 15,000 clones, more than 65% of which appear only once. Patients got ipilimumab 1 mg/kg beginning 14 to 28 days post-transplant. There are a few counts of this clone. Here the sequenced sample was PBMCs, taken in a trial of ipilimumab plus nivolumab as post-transplant consolidation. The clonotype originates from a male donor with diffuse large B-cell lymphoma. V gene TRBV27 combines with J gene TRBJ1-5, with 8 positions matching TRBD1. As DNA, the CDR3 is TGTGCCAGCAGACTAGGACAGGGTACCAATCAGCCCCAGCATTTT. Protein: CASRLGQGTNQPQHF.